These 22 T cell receptor beta chains originate from one sample sequenced in a study of shared clonotypes between healthy human individuals. The assay was immunoSEQ multiplex PCR, and TCRdb's table has in-frame clones only and misses some. Here the sample spans about 2.4 million clones, over 85% being singletons. The sample taken for sequencing was naive CD4+ T cells from PBMCs. Subset defined: CD45RA+ positively selected. These TCRs come from a man between 18 and 29 years old in good health. Some clones in this sample may be carry-over from other donors' samples.

V usage is TRBV18 and J usage is TRBJ1-3; no firm D call. The V end lost 3 bases, the J end lost 4 bases, and 10 bases lay between the germline ends. This CDR3 comprises 14 residues. The germline V gene encodes CDR1 KGHSH and CDR2 LQKENI. The CDR3 DNA is TGTGCCAGCTCACCTGGTGTGGGCGGAAACACCATATATTTT. Its protein product is CASSPGVGGNTIYF. Full variable domain (outside the CDR3, taken from reference TRBV18 and TRBJ1-3): NAGVMQNPRHLVRRRGQEARLRCSPMKGHSHVYWYRQLPEEGLKFMVYLQKENIIDESGMPKERFSAEFPKEGPSILRIQQVVRGDSAAYFCASSPGVGGNTIYFGEGSWLTVV.

The rearrangement joins TRBV4-2 to TRBJ1-5; possibly TRBD1 for D (6 bases). CDR1 LGHNA and CDR2 YNFKEQ come from the germline V gene. V lost 2 bases and J 7 bases, leaving 15 bases between the germline ends. CDR3 length equals 15 residues. The CDR3 DNA follows: TGTGCCAGCAGCCAACCCGGGACACGGCAGCAGCCCCAGCATTTT. This translates into CASSQPGTRQQPQHF.

In its sample, this clone was seen once. The gene calls are TRBV18 and TRBJ2-3, with 7 bases aligning to TRBD2. With 8 bases clipped from V and 3 bases from J, the junction kept 17 bases outside the gene matches. The CDR3 length is 17 residues. Per germline, CDR1 KGHSH and CDR2 LQKENI. CDR3 sequence (DNA): TGTGCCAGCGCCCCCCTCCCCCGAGGGAGGGTAACAGATACGCAGTATTTT. Its translation is CASAPLPRGRVTDTQYF.

The chain combines TRBV27 with TRBJ2-1; 7 nucleotides line up with TRBD1. The CDR3 has 15 residues. Germline values: CDR1 MNHEY, CDR2 SMNVEV (reference sequence). Trimming took 6 bases from V and 8 from J; bases not matched to a gene: 13. The CDR3 DNA follows: TGTGCCAGCAGCGTTACAGGGGTGTCACTTGATGAGCAGTTCTTC. Its translation is CASSVTGVSLDEQFF.

CDR3 sequence reads: CASSLGLEGAALGEQFF. In DNA, the CDR3 is TGTGCCAGCAGCTTAGGTTTAGAGGGGGCGGCGTTGGGTGAGCAGTTCTTC. This sequence joins TRBV7-3 and TRBJ2-1; 7 nucleotides align to TRBD1. The germline V gene has CDR1 SGHTA and CDR2 FQGTGA. The CDR3 sequence is 17 residues long. V shed 2 bases and J 9 bases; nucleotides not matched to a gene: 16.

As DNA, the CDR3 is TGTGCCAGCAGTGACAGGGACCGAAACATTCAGTACTTC. Amino acid sequence: CASSDRDRNIQYF. The V gene is TRBV6-1, the J gene TRBJ2-4; D possibly matches TRBD1 or TRBD2 (5 bases each). This CDR3 has 13 residues. V was pared by 3 bases and J by 6 bases, with 9 bases between. Looked up from germline, CDR1 is MNHNS and CDR2 is SASEGT.

Concerning this clone: Other DNA sequences within the sample encode an identical CDR3. This chain joins TRBV5-1 and TRBJ1-4; possibly TRBD1 for D (5 bases). The CDR3 is 16 residues long. The germline V gene encodes CDR1 SGHRS and CDR2 YFSETQ. V shed 0 bases and J shed 0 bases, with 9 bases lying between them. The CDR3 is CASSLGDRTTNEKLFF. The CDR3 DNA sequence: TGCGCCAGCAGCTTGGGAGACAGAACAACTAATGAAAAACTGTTTTTT.

The V and J genes are TRBV6-1 and TRBJ2-2, with TRBD1 matching over 7 bases. From germline, CDR1 is MNHNS and CDR2 SASEGT. V dropped 6 bases and J dropped 3; count of bases not matched to a gene: 4. This CDR3 contains 14 residues. As DNA, the CDR3 is TGTGCCAGCAGGGGCGACAGGGACACCGGGGAGCTGTTTTTT. Protein sequence: CASRGDRDTGELFF.

The CDR3: CASSAQLNTGELFF. The DNA of the CDR3 is TGTGCCAGCAGTGCCCAGTTGAACACCGGGGAGCTGTTTTTT. V gene TRBV6-1 combines with J gene TRBJ2-2; D is uncertain. Between the trimmed V and J ends, which lost 4 bases and 1 base, there was a span of 7 bases. Germline V gives CDR1 MNHNS, CDR2 SASEGT. The CDR3 consists of 14 residues.

This rearrangement joins TRBV4-2 to TRBJ2-5; 7 bases fit TRBD2. The CDR3 totals 14 residues. Per germline, CDR1 LGHNA and CDR2 YNFKEQ. With V trimmed by 4 bases and J by 2 bases, 4 bases remained unmatched. CDR3 sequence: CASSLRESQETQYF. The CDR3 DNA reads as TGTGCCAGCAGCCTGCGGGAGAGTCAAGAGACCCAGTACTTC.

J is TRBJ2-7 and V is TRBV29-1; D is uncertain. The CDR3 length is 12 residues. CDR1 is SQVTM and CDR2 is ANQGSEA in the germline V gene. The V gene lost 4 bases and the J gene lost 0 bases, with 7 bases spanning the gap. This CDR3 reads CSVGKSSYEQYF. The CDR3 nucleotides read TGCAGCGTTGGCAAGAGCTCCTACGAGCAGTACTTC.

This rearrangement joins TRBV28 to TRBJ1-1; D uncertain. The CDR3 covers 16 residues. Trimming removed 3 bases from V and 0 bases from J, with 14 bases in between. Germline assignment: CDR1 MDHEN and CDR2 SYDVKM. CDR3 amino acids: CASSFGSLVMNTEAFF. The CDR3 coding sequence is TGTGCCAGCAGTTTCGGATCATTGGTAATGAACACTGAAGCTTTCTTT.

A single count supports this clone. CDR3 DNA: TGCGCCAGCAGCTTGATTTCGGGCGCGGGCACCGGGGAGCTGTTTTTT. Residues: CASSLISGAGTGELFF. This chain links TRBV5-1 with TRBJ2-2, with D possibly matching TRBD2 (5 bases). The CDR3 contains 16 residues. The V gene's germline CDR1 is SGHRS and CDR2 YFSETQ. V shed 1 base and J shed 4 bases, with 14 bases lying between them.

The rearrangement uses TRBV5-1 and TRBJ2-2, with 10 bases lining up with TRBD2. The CDR3 is 15 residues long. Germline trimming cut 3 bases from V and 6 bases from J; bases unmatched to any gene: 5. Germline CDR1 reads SGHRS; CDR2 reads YFSETQ. CDR3 in amino acids: CASSYLAGAPGELFF. The CDR3 nucleotides read TGCGCCAGCAGCTATCTAGCGGGAGCCCCCGGGGAGCTGTTTTTT.

In regard to this clone: Distinct nucleotide sequences in the sample also encode this CDR3. The J gene is TRBJ2-5, the V gene TRBV5-1, with D perhaps TRBD1 (5 bases). The V end lost 0 bases, the J end lost 1 base, and 7 bases lay between the germline ends. The CDR3 loop spans 14 amino acids. The germline CDR1 and CDR2 sequences are SGHRS and YFSETQ. The CDR3: CASSLGQPQETQYF. The CDR3 region has the DNA TGCGCCAGCAGCTTGGGACAGCCCCAAGAGACCCAGTACTTC.

The J gene is TRBJ1-4, the V gene TRBV5-8; D is undetermined. V lost 1 base and J 2 bases, leaving 12 bases between the germline ends. CDR1 SGHTS and CDR2 YDEGEE come from the germline V gene. The CDR3 has 16 residues. This CDR3 is CASSLLGFATNEKLFF. In DNA form, the CDR3 reads TGTGCCAGCAGCTTGTTGGGCTTCGCGACTAATGAAAAACTGTTTTTT.

This chain joins TRBV28 and TRBJ1-2; 8 bases match TRBD1. Trimming at V came to 4 bases and at J to 5 bases, leaving 6 bases not matched to a gene. This CDR3 is 14 amino acids long. Germline V gives CDR1 MDHEN, CDR2 SYDVKM. The CDR3 region is CASSSVTGVYGYTF. The CDR3 DNA reads as TGTGCCAGCAGTTCGGTGACAGGGGTGTATGGCTACACCTTC.

The J gene is TRBJ1-1, the V gene TRBV5-1; D ambiguous. Trimming removed 0 bases at V and 5 bases at J, with 8 bases between. CDR3 length equals 13 residues. CDR1 and CDR2 from the germline V gene are SGHRS and YFSETQ. The CDR3 sequence: CASSLADRTEAFF. DNA for the CDR3: TGCGCCAGCAGCTTGGCCGATCGGACTGAAGCTTTCTTT. Using reference TRBV5-1 and TRBJ1-1 for the parts outside the CDR3, the full variable domain is KAGVTQTPRYLIKTRGQQVTLSCSPISGHRSVSWYQQTPGQGLQFLFEYFSETQRNKGNFPGRFSGRQFSNSRSEMNVSTLELGDSALYLCASSLADRTEAFFGQGTRLTVV.

The rearrangement links TRBV28 to TRBJ1-1, with 8 bases lining up with TRBD1. The CDR3 contains 14 residues. V was pared by 8 bases and J by 0 bases, with 5 bases of the junction left unmatched. Germline CDR1 MDHEN, CDR2 SYDVKM. The CDR3 sequence is CASGRDRMNTEAFF. The CDR3 DNA sequence: TGTGCCAGCGGACGGGACAGGATGAACACTGAAGCTTTCTTT.

This chain connects TRBV10-3 to TRBJ1-5; D gene uncertain. V was trimmed by 2 bases and J by 2 bases, leaving 4 bases between them. Germline V gene lookup returns CDR1 ENHRY and CDR2 SYGVKD. The CDR3 has 13 amino acids. CDR3 nucleotide sequence: TGTGCCATCAGTGAGGCGGGCAATCAGCCCCAGCATTTT. As protein: CAISEAGNQPQHF.

The V and J genes are TRBV10-3 and TRBJ1-1, with 9 bases aligning to TRBD1. CDR1 is ENHRY and CDR2 is SYGVKD in the germline V gene. The CDR3 is made up of 15 amino acids. V lost 6 bases, J lost 6 bases, and 11 bases stayed unmatched. The chain's CDR3 is CAIRGLRTGEAEAFF. The DNA for the CDR3 is TGTGCCATCAGGGGACTTAGGACAGGGGAGGCTGAAGCTTTCTTT.

The V call is TRBV7-8, the J call TRBJ1-3, with D unclear. The germline V gene encodes CDR1 SGHVS and CDR2 FQNEAQ. With 3 bases removed from V and 6 bases from J, the gap between germline ends came to 15 bases. The CDR3 length is 15 residues. This CDR3 is CASSFALSSVNTIYF. Written as DNA, the CDR3 is TGTGCCAGCAGCTTTGCTTTGAGCAGCGTAAACACCATATATTTT.